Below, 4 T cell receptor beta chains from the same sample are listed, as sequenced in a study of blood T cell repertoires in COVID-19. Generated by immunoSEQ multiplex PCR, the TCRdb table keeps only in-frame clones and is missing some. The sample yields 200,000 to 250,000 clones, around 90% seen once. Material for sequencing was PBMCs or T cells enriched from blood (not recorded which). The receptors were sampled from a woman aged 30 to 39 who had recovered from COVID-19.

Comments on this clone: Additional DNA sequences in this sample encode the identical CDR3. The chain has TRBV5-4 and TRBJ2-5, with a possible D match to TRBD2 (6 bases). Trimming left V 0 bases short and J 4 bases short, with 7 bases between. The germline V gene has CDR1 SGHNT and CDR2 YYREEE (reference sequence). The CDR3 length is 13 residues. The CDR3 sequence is CASSLVGRETQYF. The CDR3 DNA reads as TGTGCCAGCAGCTTGGTCGGGAGAGAGACCCAGTACTTC.

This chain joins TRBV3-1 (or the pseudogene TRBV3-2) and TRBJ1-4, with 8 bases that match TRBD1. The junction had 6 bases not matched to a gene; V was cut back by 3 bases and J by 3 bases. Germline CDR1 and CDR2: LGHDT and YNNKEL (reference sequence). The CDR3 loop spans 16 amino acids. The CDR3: CASSQDREGANEKLFF. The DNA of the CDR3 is TGTGCCAGCAGCCAGGACAGGGAGGGGGCTAATGAAAAACTGTTTTTT.

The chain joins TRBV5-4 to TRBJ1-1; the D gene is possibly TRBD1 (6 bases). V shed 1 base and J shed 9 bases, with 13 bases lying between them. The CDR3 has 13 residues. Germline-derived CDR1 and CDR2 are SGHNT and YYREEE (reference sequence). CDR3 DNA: TGTGCCAGCAGCTTGTTGGGCGACAGGAAAGCTTTCTTT. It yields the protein CASSLLGDRKAFF.

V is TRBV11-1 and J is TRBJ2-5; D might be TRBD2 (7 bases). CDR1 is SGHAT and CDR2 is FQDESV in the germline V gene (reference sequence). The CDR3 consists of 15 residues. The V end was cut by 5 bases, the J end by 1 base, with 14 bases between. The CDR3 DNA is TGTGCCAGCAGCCACCTCGCGGGGGCCCAAGAGACCCAGTACTTC. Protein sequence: CASSHLAGAQETQYF.